The subject of this entry is one TCR beta chain. The data were taken from a study of T cells in localized non-small cell lung cancer. Only in-frame clones appear in the TCRdb table, and some are missing; sequencing was by immunoSEQ multiplex PCR. In the table there are about 40,000 clones, more than 75% of which are singletons. V lost 5 bases to trimming and J lost 0 bases, with 11 bases between them. Germline V gene data show CDR1 as GTSNPN and CDR2 as SVGIG (reference sequence). The CDR3 is made up of 14 amino acids. This chain joins TRBV30 and TRBJ2-1; possibly TRBD1 or TRBD2 for D (5 bases each). This sequence originates from a man aged 18 to 50 with stage I lung adenocarcinoma. Here the sequenced sample was peripheral blood, taken before any cancer treatment. The CDR3 spells CAWGRQSSYNEQFF. The CDR3 nucleotides are TGTGCCTGGGGGAGACAGTCCTCCTACAATGAGCAGTTCTTC.